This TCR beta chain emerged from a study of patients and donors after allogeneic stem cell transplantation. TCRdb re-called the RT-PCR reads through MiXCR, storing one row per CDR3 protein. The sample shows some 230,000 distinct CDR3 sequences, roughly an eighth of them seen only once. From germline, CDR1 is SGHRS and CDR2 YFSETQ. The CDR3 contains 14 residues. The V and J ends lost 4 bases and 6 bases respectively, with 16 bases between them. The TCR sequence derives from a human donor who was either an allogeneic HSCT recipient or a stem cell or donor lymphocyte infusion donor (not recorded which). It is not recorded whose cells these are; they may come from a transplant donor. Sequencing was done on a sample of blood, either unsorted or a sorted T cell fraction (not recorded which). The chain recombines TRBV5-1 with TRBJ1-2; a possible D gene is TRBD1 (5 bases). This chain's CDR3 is CASSAYGGWNGYTF. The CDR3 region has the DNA TGCGCCAGCAGCGCATATGGGGGGTGGAATGGCTACACCTTC.